This TCR beta chain was retrieved from a study of T cell repertoires in cytomegalovirus infection. The CDR3 runs 15 residues. Trimming pared 2 bases from V and 3 bases from J, leaving 13 bases between. Study observations and caveats: Accumulated public TCR beta family frequency recognized individuals carrying CMV together with the relevant HLA.

TCRdb recomputed calls from the reads with MiXCR, one row per CDR3 protein. The sample records some 200,000 distinct CDR3 sequences, approximately 19% being singletons. This clonotype was recorded a few times. Its antigen is unidentified. Material for sequencing was PBMCs. The J gene is TRBJ1-1, the V gene TRBV12-3 or TRBV12-4, with no clear D. This TCR was sampled from a human donor in good health (CMV status not recorded). Some clones in this sample may be carry-over from other donors' samples. In DNA form, the CDR3 reads TGTGCCAGCAGTTTATTTAACCTACCCCACACTGAAGCTTTCTTT. Translating it yields CASSLFNLPHTEAFF.